A selection of T cell receptor beta chains follows, all from one sample in a study of shared clonotypes between healthy human individuals. Libraries were prepared by immunoSEQ multiplex PCR; TCRdb keeps only in-frame clonotypes and omits some of them. This table holds about 2.4 million clones, approximately 93% found once. The sample was naive CD4+ T cells from PBMCs. Every receptor here comes from a man between 18 and 35 years old in good health. Some clones in this sample may be carry-over from other donors' samples. Both conserved end residues are part of each CDR3. The order of the fields is V gene, J gene, clone size, D gene, CDR3 DNA, CDR3 protein. The D gene is left open where the match is weak. The listing skips clone size in some rows; elsewhere it reads once, few, many or a size class.

V: TRBV2
J: TRBJ1-5
size: once
D: NA
DNA: TGTGCCAGCAGATCGACAGCAGCCAATCAGCCCCAGCATTTT
CDR3: CASRSTAANQPQHF

V: TRBV28
J: TRBJ1-1
size: NA
D: TRBD1
DNA: TGTGCCAGCAGGATCAGGGGGCAGGGCGGATACACTGAAGCTTTCTTT
CDR3: CASRIRGQGGYTEAFF

V: TRBV29-1
J: TRBJ2-5
size: NA
D: NA
DNA: TGCAGCGTATCCCACCCGGGACGGCCTAACCAAGAGACCCAGTACTTC
CDR3: CSVSHPGRPNQETQYF

V: TRBV28
J: TRBJ2-3
size: NA
D: TRBD1
DNA: TGTGCCAGCAGCCGATCGACGGGACAGGGAAAGGCGGATACGCAGTATTTT
CDR3: CASSRSTGQGKADTQYF

V: TRBV18
J: TRBJ2-7
size: NA
D: TRBD1
DNA: TGTGCCAGCTCACCGGGACAGATCTACGAGCAGTACTTC
CDR3: CASSPGQIYEQYF

V: TRBV6-1
J: TRBJ2-3
size: once
D: NA
DNA: TGTGCCAGCACCCTCGGGACCGTCGCAGATACGCAGTATTTT
CDR3: CASTLGTVADTQYF

V: TRBV30
J: TRBJ1-4
size: NA
D: NA
DNA: TGTGCCTGGGCCCCACGGATTAATGAAAAACTGTTTTTT
CDR3: CAWAPRINEKLFF

V: TRBV9
J: TRBJ2-1
size: NA
D: TRBD2
DNA: TGTGCCAGCAGCCCCCGACTAGCGAGTTACAATGAGCAGTTCTTC
CDR3: CASSPRLASYNEQFF

V: TRBV6-6
J: TRBJ2-7
size: NA
D: TRBD2
DNA: TGTGCCAGCAGTTACTCTACTAGCGGGAGGTTCTACGAGCAGTACTTC
CDR3: CASSYSTSGRFYEQYF

V: TRBV4-1
J: TRBJ2-7
size: NA
D: NA
DNA: TGCGCCAGCAGCCTCGACCCCAGGGGAGGCGAGCAGTACTTC
CDR3: CASSLDPRGGEQYF

V: TRBV4-2
J: TRBJ1-2
size: NA
D: TRBD1
DNA: TGTGCCAGCAGCCAATCAGGGGGCGATTGGGGCTACACCTTC
CDR3: CASSQSGGDWGYTF

V: TRBV5-4
J: TRBJ2-2
size: NA
D: NA
DNA: TGTGCCAGCAGCTTGCAGAGGCGGGGCACCGGGGAGCTGTTTTTT
CDR3: CASSLQRRGTGELFF

V: TRBV6-5
J: TRBJ1-5
size: NA
D: NA
DNA: TGTGCCAGCAGATACAGGGCGATGGGCAATCAGCCCCAGCATTTT
CDR3: CASRYRAMGNQPQHF

V: TRBV5-1
J: TRBJ2-1
size: once
D: TRBD2
DNA: TGCGCCAGCAGCTTCCTAGCGGGAGGGCCGAGCTCCTACAATGAGCAGTTCTTC
CDR3: CASSFLAGGPSSYNEQFF

V: TRBV18
J: TRBJ1-1
size: NA
D: NA
DNA: TGTGCCAGCTCATCCACGGACGGGTACACTGAAGCTTTCTTT
CDR3: CASSSTDGYTEAFF

V: TRBV11-2
J: TRBJ2-5
size: NA
D: TRBD1
DNA: TGTGCCAGCAGCTTAGGTACAGGGGCAGGGGAGACCCAGTACTTC
CDR3: CASSLGTGAGETQYF

V: TRBV29-1
J: TRBJ2-5
size: NA
D: TRBD1
DNA: TGCAGCGTTGACAAGGGACAGCAAGAGACCCAGTACTTC
CDR3: CSVDKGQQETQYF

V: TRBV27
J: TRBJ1-4
size: NA
D: NA
DNA: TGTGCCAGCAGTTTATATGTAGGACCCAATGAAAAACTGTTTTTT
CDR3: CASSLYVGPNEKLFF

V: TRBV7-5
J: TRBJ2-7
size: NA
D: NA
DNA: TGTGTCAGAAGCTCGTCCAGGGGCATCGTCTCCTACGAGCAGTACTTC
CDR3: CVRSSSRGIVSYEQYF

V: TRBV28
J: TRBJ2-7
size: NA
D: NA
DNA: TGTGCTTGCTCGTCCGTTACCTACGAGCAGTACTTC
CDR3: CACSSVTYEQYF

V: TRBV5-4
J: TRBJ1-2
size: NA
D: TRBD1
DNA: TGTGCCAGCAGCACGGGACAGGGGAACTATGGCTACACCTTC
CDR3: CASSTGQGNYGYTF

V: TRBV5-4
J: TRBJ1-1
size: once
D: NA
DNA: TGTGCCAGCAGCGCGCGACTGAACACTGAAGCTTTCTTT
CDR3: CASSARLNTEAFF

V: TRBV14
J: TRBJ2-4
size: NA
D: NA
DNA: TGTGCCAGCAGCCATATGAGGGTAGGCAAAAACATTCAGTACTTC
CDR3: CASSHMRVGKNIQYF

V: TRBV11-3
J: TRBJ2-7
size: NA
D: NA
DNA: TGTGCCAGCAGCTCGACAGACGAGCAGTACTTC
CDR3: CASSSTDEQYF

V: TRBV7-2
J: TRBJ2-7
size: NA
D: TRBD1
DNA: TGTGCCAGCAGCACCCGGACAGGGGCCTACGAGCAGTACTTC
CDR3: CASSTRTGAYEQYF

V: TRBV27
J: TRBJ2-7
size: NA
D: NA
DNA: TGTGCCAGCAGTTTATTCTCGGGATCGTCGTACGAGCAGTACTTC
CDR3: CASSLFSGSSYEQYF

V: TRBV6-4
J: TRBJ2-5
size: NA
D: NA
DNA: TGTGCCAGCAGTGGTGAGGCGGGGCCACAAGAGACCCAGTACTTC
CDR3: CASSGEAGPQETQYF

V: TRBV14
J: TRBJ1-1
size: NA
D: NA
DNA: TGTGCCAGCAGCTGGGACCTGAACACTGAAGCTTTCTTT
CDR3: CASSWDLNTEAFF

V: TRBV9
J: TRBJ1-1
size: NA
D: NA
DNA: TGTGCCAGCAGCGCAAAATCGAGGGACCCTAACACTGAAGCTTTCTTT
CDR3: CASSAKSRDPNTEAFF

V: TRBV5-4
J: TRBJ2-2
size: NA
D: TRBD2
DNA: TGTGCCAGCAGCTCCCCTACTAGCGGAGGAAGTGCCGGGGAGCTGTTTTTT
CDR3: CASSSPTSGGSAGELFF

V: TRBV5-1
J: TRBJ2-1
size: NA
D: TRBD1
DNA: TGCGCCAGCAGCTTGGGTCCGGACAGGGTTAAATATGAGCAGTTCTTC
CDR3: CASSLGPDRVKYEQFF

V: TRBV7-8
J: TRBJ2-7
size: NA
D: NA
DNA: TGTGCCAGCAGCCGGGACTCGATGCTCCACGAGCAGTACTTC
CDR3: CASSRDSMLHEQYF

V: TRBV4-2
J: TRBJ2-2
size: NA
D: NA
DNA: TGTGCCAGCAGCCAAGGGCAGGCAAACACCGGGGAGCTGTTTTTT
CDR3: CASSQGQANTGELFF

V: TRBV7-9
J: TRBJ1-1
size: few
D: TRBD1
DNA: TGTGCCAGCAGCGCAAGGACAGGGGAGAACACTGAAGCTTTCTTT
CDR3: CASSARTGENTEAFF